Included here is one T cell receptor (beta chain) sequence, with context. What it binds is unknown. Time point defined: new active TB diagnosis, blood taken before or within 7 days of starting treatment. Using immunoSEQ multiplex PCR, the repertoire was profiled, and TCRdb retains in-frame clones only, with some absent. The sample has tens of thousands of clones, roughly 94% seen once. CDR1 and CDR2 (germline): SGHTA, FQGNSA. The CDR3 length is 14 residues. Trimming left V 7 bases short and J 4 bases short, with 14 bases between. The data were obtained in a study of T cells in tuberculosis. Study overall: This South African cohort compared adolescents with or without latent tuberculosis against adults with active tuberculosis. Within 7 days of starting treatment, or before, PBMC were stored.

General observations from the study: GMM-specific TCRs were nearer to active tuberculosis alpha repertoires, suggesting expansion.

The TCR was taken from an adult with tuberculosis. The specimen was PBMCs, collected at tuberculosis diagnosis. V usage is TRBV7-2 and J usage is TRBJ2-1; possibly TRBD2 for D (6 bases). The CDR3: CASTRWAGYNEQFF. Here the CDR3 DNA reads TGTGCCAGCACCCGGTGGGCGGGGTACAATGAGCAGTTCTTC.